This T cell receptor beta chain stems from a study of blood T cells in healthy people across ages. This CDR3 region has 16 residues. Trimming left V 0 bases short and J 4 bases short, with 15 bases between. CDR1 LGHDT and CDR2 YNNKEL come from the germline V gene (reference sequence). It was with a sample-barcoded 5' primer and a J-beta primer mix that a second PCR of roughly 7 to 11 cycles was run. TCRdb redid the calling of the 5' RACE reads with MiXCR, one entry per CDR3 protein. This sample has hundreds of thousands of distinct CDR3 sequences, with approximately 40% found just once. Sequencing was done on a sample of blood. This sequence joins TRBV3-1 and TRBJ1-1; D not resolved. The clonotype originates from an older man in good health. DNA for the CDR3: TGTGCCAGCAGCCAAGAAAGAGCGACCAGGATCACTGAAGCTTTCTTT. This encodes CASSQERATRITEAFF.